Each of the 9 T cell receptor beta chains below was sequenced from the same sample in a study of T cell responses to AZD1222 COVID-19 vaccine. Profiling relied on immunoSEQ multiplex PCR, and the TCRdb table lists in-frame clones only, not all of them. The sample shows roughly 120,000 clones, approximately 90% of them seen only once. Sequencing was performed on peripheral blood, taken 28 days after the second dose of the MenACWY control vaccine. The receptors come from an adult who received the MenACWY meningococcal vaccine as a control.

J is TRBJ1-1 and V is TRBV7-9; no definite D call. The germline CDR1 and CDR2 sequences are SEHNR and FQNEAQ (reference sequence). This CDR3 has 14 residues. Trimming took off 5 bases at V and 0 bases at J, with 10 bases between the two ends. The CDR3 region has the DNA TGTGCCAGCAGCCGTAGGGAGATGAACACTGAAGCTTTCTTT. Amino acids: CASSRREMNTEAFF.

The chain carries TRBV14 and TRBJ1-4; D gene uncertain. V lost 0 bases to trimming and J lost 6 bases, with 11 bases between them. Germline CDR1 SGHDN, CDR2 FVKESK. The CDR3 spans 15 residues. This CDR3 reads CASSQDWEGYEKLFF. The CDR3 DNA reads as TGTGCCAGCAGCCAAGATTGGGAGGGTTATGAAAAACTGTTTTTT.

As regards this clone: Germline is not matched at one junction end, which may reflect a read error. This chain connects TRBV5-8 to TRBJ1-1; 8 bases fit TRBD1. Germline V gives CDR1 SGHTS, CDR2 YDEGEE. The CDR3 is 14 residues long. The CDR3 sequence: CASSLGQGALRAIF. Written as DNA, the CDR3 is TGTGCCAGCAGCTTGGGGCAGGGGGCGCTTCGAGCTATTTTT.

This rearrangement joins TRBV28 to TRBJ2-7; a possible D gene is TRBD1 (6 bases). CDR3 length: 12 residues. The V and J ends lost 6 bases and 9 bases respectively, with 15 bases between them. Germline values: CDR1 MDHEN, CDR2 SYDVKM. The CDR3 region has the DNA TGTGCCAGCAGCCAAAATCCGGACAGGCAGTACGTC. This translates into CASSQNPDRQYV.

The genes are TRBV7-3 and TRBJ2-3; 7 bases are a match to TRBD1. The germline gives CDR1 SGHTA, CDR2 FQGTGA. The V gene end was trimmed by 5 bases and the J gene end by 4 bases; junction bases not matched to a gene: 9. The length of the CDR3 is 15 residues. CDR3 loop: CASSQGGRGPDTQYF. The CDR3 coding sequence is TGTGCCAGCAGCCAAGGGGGCAGGGGCCCAGATACGCAGTATTTT.

The V call is TRBV14, the J call TRBJ1-1, with a weak D call TRBD1 (5 bases). The germline gives CDR1 SGHDN, CDR2 FVKESK. Trimming left V 1 base short and J 2 bases short, with 11 bases between. The CDR3 totals 15 residues. The CDR3 is CASSQVAGVNTEAFF. The CDR3 DNA reads TGTGCCAGCAGCCAAGTTGCGGGGGTAAACACTGAAGCTTTCTTT.

This clone has just one count. This chain joins TRBV6-1 and TRBJ2-3; D might be TRBD1 (5 bases). The CDR3 length is 17 residues. Germline V lookup: CDR1 MNHNS, CDR2 SASEGT. V lost 2 bases, J lost 1 base, and 16 bases lay in between. CDR3 bases: TGTGCCAGCAGTGAATATCAGGGCCGCTTAGGCACAGATACGCAGTATTTT. Translating it yields CASSEYQGRLGTDTQYF.

The V call is TRBV10-1, the J call TRBJ2-1; weak D call: TRBD2 (7 bases). This CDR3 has 16 residues. The germline V and J ends were trimmed by 3 bases and 6 bases, with 18 bases remaining between them. Germline lookup yields CDR1 WNHNN and CDR2 SYGVQD (reference sequence). CDR3 residues: CASSDPGGRGSNEQFF. Here the CDR3 DNA reads TGCGCCAGCAGTGACCCGGGGGGCAGGGGTAGCAATGAGCAGTTCTTC.

The chain recombines TRBV28 with TRBJ2-7, with D unclear. CDR1 is MDHEN, CDR2 SYDVKM, per germline. V lost 6 bases and J 4 bases, leaving 16 bases between the germline ends. This CDR3 is built from 14 residues. The CDR3 here is CASSLGLVGYEQYF. Here the CDR3 DNA reads TGTGCCAGCAGCCTTGGGCTAGTGGGTTACGAGCAGTACTTC.